This record looks at one T cell receptor beta chain sequence and its context. This entry belongs to a study of blood T cell repertoires in COVID-19. The protocol was immunoSEQ multiplex PCR, while the TCRdb copy is restricted to in-frame clones and leaves out a portion. The table has about 64,000 clones, 65% to 90% seen once. The germline gives CDR1 MNHEY, CDR2 SVGAGI. This CDR3 has 12 residues. Trimming stripped 8 bases from V and 0 bases from J, with 5 bases between. The chain joins TRBV6-5 to TRBJ1-3; no definite D call. This TCR was sampled from a man between 35 and 55 years old with acute or convalescent COVID-19. Sequencing input: peripheral blood. CDR3 DNA: TGTGCCAGCGAGGGCTCTGGAAACACCATATATTTT. Protein sequence: CASEGSGNTIYF.